This entry concerns a single T cell receptor beta chain. V lost 0 bases to trimming and J lost 9 bases, with 16 bases between them. CDR3 size: 15 residues. Germline CDR1 is SGHRS and CDR2 is YFSETQ. Some clones are missing from TCRdb's copy, which holds only in-frame ones; the method was immunoSEQ multiplex PCR. The profile covers about 330,000 clones, with almost 90% appearing a single time and about 5% taken by the ten largest. This sample was taken from a study of Ad26.COV2.S vaccination and SARS-CoV-2 variants. Treatment given: roughly 18 received Ad26.COV2.S at low or high dose, single or two shots; 5 received placebo; per-sample allocation not given. Repertoires come from day 63 after the first vaccine or placebo injection.

The chain is built from TRBV5-1 and TRBJ2-4, with a tentative D call TRBD1 (6 bases). The receptor was derived from a person aged 18-65 years who received the Ad26.COV2.S COVID-19 vaccine or a placebo. The material was peripheral blood, obtained in a trial of Ad26.COV2.S vaccine versus placebo. CDR3 protein: CASSLDRADGGIQYF. Here the CDR3 DNA reads TGCGCCAGCAGCTTGGACAGGGCTGACGGCGGCATTCAGTACTTC.